The clone carrying this TCR beta chain has at least ten counts. Its target is not known. This specimen comes from a study of molecular identifiers for immune sequencing clone quantification. Study-wide results and caveats: Over 98% of effector molecules, but under 1% in naive cells, were held by clones with more than 20 RNA copies.

TCRdb called the PCR reads again in MiXCR, with one record for every CDR3 protein. This sample yields 65,000 or so distinct CDR3 sequences, of which roughly 18% are seen a single time; about 1.4% belongs to the top ten. The V and J ends lost 2 bases and 0 bases respectively, with 18 bases between them. The germline V gene has CDR1 SGHNT and CDR2 YYREEE (reference sequence). The CDR3 is 17 amino acids. Sorting was used to obtain naive CD8 T cells (CD8+CD4-CCR7+CD45RA+). V and J are TRBV5-4 and TRBJ2-7; D gene uncertain. The sequenced sample was naive CD8+ T cells from blood, with Jurkat cell RNA spiked in. As for subset: FACS-sorted CD8+CD4-CCR7+CD45RA+ naive T cells. This receptor was obtained from a human donor in good health. Some libraries in this study had Jurkat cell RNA spiked in. The CDR3 reads CASSLDILVLGSYEQYF. The CDR3 bases are TGTGCCAGCAGCTTAGATATCCTGGTCTTGGGCTCCTACGAGCAGTACTTC.